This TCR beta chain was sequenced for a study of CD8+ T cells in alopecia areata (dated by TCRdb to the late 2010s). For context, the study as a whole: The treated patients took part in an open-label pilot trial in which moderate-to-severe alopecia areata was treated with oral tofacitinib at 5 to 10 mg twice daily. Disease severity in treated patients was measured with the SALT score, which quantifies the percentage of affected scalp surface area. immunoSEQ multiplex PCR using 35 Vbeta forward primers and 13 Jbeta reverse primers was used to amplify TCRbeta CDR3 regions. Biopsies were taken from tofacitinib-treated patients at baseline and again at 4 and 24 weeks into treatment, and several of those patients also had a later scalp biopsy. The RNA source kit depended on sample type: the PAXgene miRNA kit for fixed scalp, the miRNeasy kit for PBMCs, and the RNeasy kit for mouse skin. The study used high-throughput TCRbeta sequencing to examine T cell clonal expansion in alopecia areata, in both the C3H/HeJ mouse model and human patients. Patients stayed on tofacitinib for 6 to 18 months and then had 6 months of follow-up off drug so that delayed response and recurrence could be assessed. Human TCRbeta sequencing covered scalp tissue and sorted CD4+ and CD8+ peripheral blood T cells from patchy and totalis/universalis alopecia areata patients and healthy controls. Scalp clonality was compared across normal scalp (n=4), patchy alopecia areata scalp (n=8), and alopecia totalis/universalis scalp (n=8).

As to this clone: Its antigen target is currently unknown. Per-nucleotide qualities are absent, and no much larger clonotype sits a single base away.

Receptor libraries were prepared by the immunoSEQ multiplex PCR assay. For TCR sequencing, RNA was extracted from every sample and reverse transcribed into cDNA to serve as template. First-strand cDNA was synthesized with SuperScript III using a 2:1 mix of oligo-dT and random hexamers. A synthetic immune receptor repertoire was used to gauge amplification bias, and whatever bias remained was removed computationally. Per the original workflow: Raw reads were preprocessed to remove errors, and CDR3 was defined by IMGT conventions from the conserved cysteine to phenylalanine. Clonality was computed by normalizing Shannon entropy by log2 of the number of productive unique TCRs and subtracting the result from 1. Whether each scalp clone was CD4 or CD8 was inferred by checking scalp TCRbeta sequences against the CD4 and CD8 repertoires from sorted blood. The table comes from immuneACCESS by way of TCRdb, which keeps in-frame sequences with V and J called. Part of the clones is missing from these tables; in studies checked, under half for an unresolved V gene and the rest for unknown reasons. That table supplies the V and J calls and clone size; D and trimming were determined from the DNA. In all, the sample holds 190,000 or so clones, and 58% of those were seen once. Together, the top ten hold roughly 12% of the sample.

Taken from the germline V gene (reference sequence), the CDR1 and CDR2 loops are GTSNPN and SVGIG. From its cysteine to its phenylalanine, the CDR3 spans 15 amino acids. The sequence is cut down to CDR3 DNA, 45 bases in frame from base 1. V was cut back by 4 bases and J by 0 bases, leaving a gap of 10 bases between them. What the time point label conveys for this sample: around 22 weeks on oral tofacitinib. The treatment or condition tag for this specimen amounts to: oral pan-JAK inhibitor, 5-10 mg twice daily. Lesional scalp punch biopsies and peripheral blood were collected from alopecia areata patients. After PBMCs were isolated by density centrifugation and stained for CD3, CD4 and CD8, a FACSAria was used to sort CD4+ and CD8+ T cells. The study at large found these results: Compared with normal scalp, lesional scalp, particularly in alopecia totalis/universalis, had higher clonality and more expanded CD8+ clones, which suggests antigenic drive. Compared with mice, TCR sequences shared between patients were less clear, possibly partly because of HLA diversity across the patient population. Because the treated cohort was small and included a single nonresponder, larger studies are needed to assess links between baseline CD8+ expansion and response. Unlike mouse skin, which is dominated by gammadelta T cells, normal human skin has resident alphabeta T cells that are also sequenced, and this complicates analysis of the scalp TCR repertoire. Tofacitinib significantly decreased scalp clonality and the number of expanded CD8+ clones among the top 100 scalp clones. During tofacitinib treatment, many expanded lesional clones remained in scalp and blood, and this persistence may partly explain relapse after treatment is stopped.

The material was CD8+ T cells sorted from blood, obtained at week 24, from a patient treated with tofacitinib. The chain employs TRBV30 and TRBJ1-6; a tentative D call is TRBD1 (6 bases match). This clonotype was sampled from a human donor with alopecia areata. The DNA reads TGTGCCTGGACCCAGGACAGCTCCTATAATTCACCCCTCCACTTT. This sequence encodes CAWTQDSSYNSPLHF.